This TCR beta chain was found in a study of a mutant IDH1 vaccine in newly diagnosed glioma. Study results and caveats: Apparently, pseudoprogression bore no relation to changes among the top peripheral T cell clonotypes.

Data came from immunoSEQ multiplex PCR; TCRdb stores just in-frame clones and leaves some out. The data hold tens of thousands of clones, with around 80% observed a single time. The CDR3 runs 13 residues. Germline CDR1 reads SGHTA; CDR2 reads FQGNSA. V lost 5 bases, J lost 7 bases, and 7 bases stayed unmatched. A few counts support this clone. Its antigen is undetermined. Time point noted: week 23, last vaccination. Topical imiquimod was applied with each vaccine dose, which held 300 ug of mutant IDH1 20-mer peptide. The sample consisted of PBMCs, taken from a glioma patient whose treatment included an IDH1 peptide vaccine. This receptor was identified in a woman in her forties with glioma. Some clones in this sample may be carry-over from other donors' samples. The chain has TRBV7-2 and TRBJ2-7, with 8 nucleotides matching TRBD1. CDR3 amino acids: CASSRGQGREQYF. For the CDR3, the DNA is TGTGCCAGCAGCCGCGGACAGGGTAGGGAGCAGTACTTC.